Listed below are T cell receptor beta chains from one sample, sequenced in a study of blood T cell repertoires in COVID-19. The protocol was immunoSEQ multiplex PCR, while the TCRdb copy is restricted to in-frame clones and leaves out a portion. The data show about 52,000 clones, around 92% seen once. The specimen sequenced was peripheral blood. All receptors derive from a man aged 50-59 years with active COVID-19. The CDR3 runs from the conserved cysteine through the conserved F or W. The order of the fields is D gene, clone size, V gene, J gene, CDR3 protein, CDR3 DNA. D genes are given only for firm matches. Clone size appears in some rows only: once, few, many, or a class for an expanded clone.

>TRBD1|.|TRBV28|TRBJ1-5
CASRDGQVNQPQHF
TGTGCCAGCAGAGACGGACAGGTCAATCAGCCCCAGCATTTT
>.|.|TRBV6-6|TRBJ1-2
CASSPQENYGYTF
TGTGCCAGCAGCCCACAGGAAAACTATGGCTACACCTTC
>TRBD2|.|TRBV10-3|TRBJ2-3
CAISEVSSGGGTDTQYF
TGTGCCATCAGTGAGGTTTCTAGCGGGGGGGGCACAGATACGCAGTATTTT
>.|.|TRBV9|TRBJ2-2
CASSVGFGRAYANTGELFF
TGTGCCAGCAGCGTAGGTTTCGGCAGGGCATACGCGAACACCGGGGAGCTGTTTTTT
>.|.|TRBV3-1/TRBV3-2|TRBJ1-1
CASSQGSGGTEAFF
TGTGCCAGCAGCCAAGGTAGCGGGGGCACTGAAGCTTTCTTT
>TRBD2|few|TRBV10-3|TRBJ2-1
CAISETSGSYNEQFF
TGTGCCATCAGTGAGACTAGCGGCTCCTACAATGAGCAGTTCTTC
>.|.|TRBV27|TRBJ2-2
CASSFSGNTGELFF
TGTGCCAGCAGTTTCTCCGGGAACACCGGGGAGCTGTTTTTT
>.|.|TRBV5-1|TRBJ2-1
CASSSLKGGASYNEQFF
TGCGCCAGCAGCTCTCTTAAAGGGGGGGCCTCCTACAATGAGCAGTTCTTC
>.|.|TRBV6-5|TRBJ1-1
CASSSPGRTTEAFF
TGTGCCAGCAGTTCCCCCGGGAGGACCACTGAAGCTTTCTTT
>TRBD1|few|TRBV4-2|TRBJ1-5
CASSQEQGLRNQPQHF
TGTGCCAGCAGCCAAGAACAGGGGTTGAGAAATCAGCCCCAGCATTTT
>TRBD1|.|TRBV29-1|TRBJ1-1
CSVTGGRTKNTEAFF
TGCAGCGTTACAGGGGGCCGAACCAAGAACACTGAAGCTTTCTTT
>TRBD1|.|TRBV4-2|TRBJ1-1
CASKLGQIDAEAFF
TGTGCCAGCAAGTTGGGACAGATTGACGCTGAAGCTTTCTTT
>.|.|TRBV20-1|TRBJ2-7
CSAHSGCVGF
TGCAGTGCCCATAGTGGATGCGTCGGGTTC
>.|.|TRBV6-1|TRBJ1-6
CASSEDADNSPLHF
TGTGCCAGCAGTGAAGATGCAGATAATTCACCCCTCCACTTT
>.|.|TRBV2|TRBJ2-5
CASRLSQETQYF
TGTGCCAGCAGGCTATCACAAGAGACCCAGTACTTC
>.|.|TRBV3-1/TRBV3-2|TRBJ2-3
CASSQRSDTQYF
TGTGCCAGCAGCCAGCGTTCAGATACGCAGTATTTT
>.|.|TRBV29-1|TRBJ2-5
CSARQDQETQYF
TGCAGCGCCCGTCAGGACCAAGAGACCCAGTACTTC
>TRBD2|.|TRBV2|TRBJ2-1
CASSELAGGGDEQFF
TGTGCCAGCAGTGAACTAGCGGGAGGGGGCGATGAGCAGTTCTTC
>TRBD1|.|TRBV2|TRBJ2-7
CASGQGASYEQYF
TGTGCCAGTGGACAGGGAGCATCCTACGAGCAGTACTTC
>TRBD2|.|TRBV5-1|TRBJ2-7
CASSVQTSGGYEQYF
TGCGCCAGCAGCGTCCAGACTAGCGGGGGCTACGAGCAGTACTTC
>TRBD1|.|TRBV19|TRBJ1-1
CASSNQGARVTEAFF
TGTGCCAGTAGTAACCAGGGGGCGCGGGTAACTGAAGCTTTCTTT
>.|.|TRBV30|TRBJ2-7
CAWRGLGYYEQYF
TGTGCCTGGAGGGGGCTAGGGTACTACGAGCAGTACTTC
>.|.|TRBV5-6|TRBJ2-2
CASSLVQGDTGELFF
TGTGCCAGCAGCTTGGTACAGGGAGACACCGGGGAGCTGTTTTTT
>TRBD1|.|TRBV10-3|TRBJ1-6
CAISVDRGSNSPLHF
TGTGCCATCAGTGTGGACAGGGGATCGAATTCACCCCTCCACTTT
>.|.|TRBV28|TRBJ1-3
CASTRGNTIYF
TGTGCCAGCACCCGGGGAAACACCATATATTTT
>.|.|TRBV10-3|TRBJ1-1
CAISEIRGGTEAFF
TGTGCCATCAGTGAGATCCGGGGAGGCACTGAAGCTTTCTTT
>TRBD2|.|TRBV7-2|TRBJ2-1
CASSSRGLAGNNEQFF
TGTGCCAGCAGCAGTCGGGGACTAGCGGGGAACAATGAGCAGTTCTTC
>.|.|TRBV20-1|TRBJ1-1
CSASMGANTNTEAFF
TGCAGTGCTAGTATGGGGGCAAATACGAACACTGAAGCTTTCTTT
>TRBD1|.|TRBV28|TRBJ1-4
CASSETGGSEKLFF
TGTGCCAGCAGCGAGACAGGGGGAAGTGAAAAACTGTTTTTT
>TRBD2|.|TRBV5-4|TRBJ2-5
CASSGQGLGTFETQYF
TGTGCCAGCAGCGGCCAGGGACTAGGGACCTTTGAGACCCAGTACTTC
>TRBD2|few|TRBV2|TRBJ2-1
CASSDWSGGYYNEQFF
TGTGCCAGCAGTGATTGGAGCGGGGGTTACTACAATGAGCAGTTCTTC
>TRBD1|.|TRBV3-1/TRBV3-2|TRBJ2-2
CASSPLPGQGAGTGELFF
TGTGCCAGCAGCCCCCTCCCGGGACAGGGGGCAGGCACCGGGGAGCTGTTTTTT
>TRBD2|once|TRBV5-1|TRBJ2-5
CASSSVAGGNQETQYF
TGCGCCAGCAGCTCGGTAGCGGGAGGAAATCAAGAGACCCAGTACTTC
>.|.|TRBV6-7|TRBJ2-5
CASRVITRGAQETQYF
TGTGCCAGCAGAGTTATTACCAGGGGGGCACAAGAGACCCAGTACTTC
>.|.|TRBV18|TRBJ2-2
CASSYRTMGSPPGELFF
TGTGCCAGCTCCTACAGGACCATGGGGTCTCCACCCGGGGAGCTGTTTTTT
>.|.|TRBV19|TRBJ1-1
CASSIKAGHTEAFF
TGTGCCAGTAGTATCAAGGCAGGGCACACTGAAGCTTTCTTT
>.|.|TRBV6-2/TRBV6-3|TRBJ2-5
CASNPGVSETQYF
TGTGCCAGCAACCCAGGGGTGTCAGAGACCCAGTACTTC
>TRBD2|.|TRBV5-5|TRBJ2-7
CASSLVGGSEQYF
TGTGCCAGCAGCTTGGTGGGGGGGTCCGAGCAGTACTTC
>.|.|TRBV7-2|TRBJ2-3
CASSLSRGATDTQYF
TGTGCCAGCAGCCTTAGCAGGGGCGCAACAGATACGCAGTATTTT
>TRBD1|.|TRBV27|TRBJ1-2
CASGDRVDYTF
TGTGCCAGCGGGGACAGGGTGGACTACACCTTC
>TRBD2|.|TRBV5-4|TRBJ2-5
CASSLTSATQETQYF
TGTGCCAGCAGCCTCACTAGCGCCACCCAAGAGACCCAGTACTTC
>.|.|TRBV7-2|TRBJ2-1
CASSLWATSSYNEQFF
TGTGCCAGCAGCTTATGGGCGACTAGCTCCTACAATGAGCAGTTCTTC
>TRBD1|once|TRBV13|TRBJ2-1
CASSPRGQGLRGDEQFF
TGTGCCAGCAGCCCTAGGGGACAGGGGTTACGTGGCGATGAGCAGTTCTTC
>.|.|TRBV19|TRBJ1-5
CASNTGGNQPQHF
TGTGCCAGTAATACAGGAGGCAATCAGCCCCAGCATTTT
>TRBD1|.|TRBV5-1|TRBJ1-1
CASSWGQEKVGTEAFF
TGCGCCAGCAGCTGGGGACAGGAGAAGGTCGGCACTGAAGCTTTCTTT
>.|.|TRBV2|TRBJ2-3
CASSEGGHRSDTQYF
TGTGCCAGCAGTGAAGGGGGACATCGATCAGATACGCAGTATTTT
>.|.|TRBV7-2|TRBJ2-2
CASSLVSWAEYTGELFF
TGTGCCAGCAGCTTAGTTTCTTGGGCCGAATACACCGGGGAGCTGTTTTTT
>.|few|TRBV20-1|TRBJ2-3
CSAPGSDTQYF
TGCAGTGCTCCCGGTTCAGATACGCAGTATTTT
>.|.|TRBV4-3|TRBJ2-3
CASSHHGEIRTDTQYF
TGCGCCAGCAGCCACCACGGAGAAATACGCACAGATACGCAGTATTTT
>.|.|TRBV6-1|TRBJ1-3
CASSEIPGTSSGNTIYF
TGTGCCAGCAGTGAAATCCCCGGGACTTCCTCTGGAAACACCATATATTTT
>TRBD1|once|TRBV10-2|TRBJ1-1
CASSRQGATEAFF
TGCGCCAGCAGCCGACAGGGCGCGACTGAAGCTTTCTTT
>TRBD1|.|TRBV19|TRBJ1-4
CASSARQGIKEKLFF
TGTGCCAGTAGTGCGCGACAGGGTATCAAGGAAAAACTGTTTTTT
>.|.|TRBV11-3|TRBJ2-2
CASSNQVGELFF
TGTGCCAGCAGCAATCAGGTCGGGGAGCTGTTTTTT